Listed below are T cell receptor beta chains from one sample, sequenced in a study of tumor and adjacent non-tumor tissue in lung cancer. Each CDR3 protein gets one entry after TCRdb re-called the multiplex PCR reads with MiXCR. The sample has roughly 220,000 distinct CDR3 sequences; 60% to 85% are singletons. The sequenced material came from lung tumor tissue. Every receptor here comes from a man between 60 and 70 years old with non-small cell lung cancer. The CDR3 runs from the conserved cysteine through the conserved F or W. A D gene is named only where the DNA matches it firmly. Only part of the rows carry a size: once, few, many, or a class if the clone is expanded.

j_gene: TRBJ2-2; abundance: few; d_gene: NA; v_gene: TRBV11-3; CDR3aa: CTSSSRGAGGYRAGELFF; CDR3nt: TGTACTAGCAGCTCCCGGGGAGCTGGAGGATACAGAGCCGGGGAGCTGTTTTTT
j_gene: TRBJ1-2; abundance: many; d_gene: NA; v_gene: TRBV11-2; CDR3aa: CASSITGPIGYTF; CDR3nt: TGTGCCAGCAGCATTACAGGTCCTATTGGCTACACCTTC
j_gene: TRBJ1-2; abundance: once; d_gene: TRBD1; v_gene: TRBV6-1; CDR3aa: CASSQWGQGPGYTF; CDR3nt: TGTGCCAGCAGTCAATGGGGACAGGGCCCAGGCTACACCTTC
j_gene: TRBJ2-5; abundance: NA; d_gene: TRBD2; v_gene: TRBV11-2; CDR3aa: CTSSLGTSGSKTQYF; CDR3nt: TGTACCAGCAGCCTCGGGACTAGCGGGAGCAAGACCCAGTACTTC
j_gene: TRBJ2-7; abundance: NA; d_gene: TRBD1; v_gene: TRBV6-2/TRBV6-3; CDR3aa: CASSLQGQGAFTYEHYF; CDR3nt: TGTGCCAGCAGCCTACAGGGACAGGGCGCTTTCACCTACGAGCATTACTTC
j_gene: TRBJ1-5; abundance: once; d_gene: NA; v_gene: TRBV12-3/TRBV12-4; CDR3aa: CASSLQVSTQHF; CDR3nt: TGTGCCAGCAGTTTACAGGTATCGACCCAGCATTTT
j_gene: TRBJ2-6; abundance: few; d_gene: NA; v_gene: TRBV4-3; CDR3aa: CASSQEAVSGAIVLTF; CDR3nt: TGCGCCAGTAGCCAAGAGGCTGTGTCTGGGGCCATCGTCTTGACTTTC
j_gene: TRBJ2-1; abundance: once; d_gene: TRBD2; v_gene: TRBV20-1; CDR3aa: CRGISGSDNEQFF; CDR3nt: TGCAGAGGTATTAGCGGGTCCGATAATGAGCAGTTCTTC
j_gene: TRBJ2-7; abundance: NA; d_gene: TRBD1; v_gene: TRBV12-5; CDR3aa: CASGLYPARQGSTYEQYF; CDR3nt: TGTGCTAGTGGTTTGTACCCCGCTAGACAGGGATCCACCTACGAGCAGTACTTC
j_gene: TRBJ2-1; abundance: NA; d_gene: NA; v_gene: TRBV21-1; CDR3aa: CASSSLGQGRYNEQFF; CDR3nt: TGTGCCAGCAGCAGTCTTGGACAGGGCCGCTATAATGAGCAGTTCTTC
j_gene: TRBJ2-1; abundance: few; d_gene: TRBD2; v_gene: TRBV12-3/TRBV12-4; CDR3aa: CASSFSQTGLAGYNEQFF; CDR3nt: TGTGCCAGCAGTTTCTCCCAGACCGGACTAGCGGGGTACAATGAGCAGTTCTTC
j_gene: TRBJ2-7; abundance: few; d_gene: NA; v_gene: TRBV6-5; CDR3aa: CASSEPGTGPYEQYF; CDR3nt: TGTGCCAGCAGCGAACCCGGGACGGGACCCTACGAGCAGTACTTC
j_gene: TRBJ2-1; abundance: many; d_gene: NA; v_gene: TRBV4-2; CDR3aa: CASSQDINSNSYNEQFF; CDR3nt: TGTGCCAGCAGCCAAGATATAAACTCCAACTCCTACAATGAGCAGTTCTTC
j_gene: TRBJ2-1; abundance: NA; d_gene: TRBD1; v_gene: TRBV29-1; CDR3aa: CSFVTKIGGTGYNEQFF; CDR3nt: TGCAGCTTCGTCACTAAGATCGGGGGGACAGGGTACAATGAGCAGTTCTTC
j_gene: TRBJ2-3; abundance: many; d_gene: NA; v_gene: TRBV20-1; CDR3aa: CSAPLPSFRGGPTDTQYF; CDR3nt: TGCAGTGCTCCCCTCCCTTCGTTTCGTGGGGGTCCCACAGATACGCAGTATTTT
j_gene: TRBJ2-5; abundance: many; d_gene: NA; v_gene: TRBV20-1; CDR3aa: CSARDSKGQETQYF; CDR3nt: TGCAGTGCTAGAGATAGTAAGGGCCAAGAGACCCAGTACTTC
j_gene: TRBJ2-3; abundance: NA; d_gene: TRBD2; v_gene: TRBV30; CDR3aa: CAWSGTSGTDTQYF; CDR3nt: TGTGCCTGGAGCGGGACTAGCGGGACGGATACGCAGTATTTT
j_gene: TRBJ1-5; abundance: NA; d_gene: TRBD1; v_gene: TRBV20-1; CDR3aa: CSARRDRVGFGNQLQHF; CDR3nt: TGCAGTGCTAGAAGGGACAGGGTAGGGTTTGGCAATCAGCTCCAGCATTTT
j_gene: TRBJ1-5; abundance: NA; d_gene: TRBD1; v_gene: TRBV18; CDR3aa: CASSPNRGEGQPQHF; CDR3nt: TGTGCCAGCTCACCAAACAGGGGGGAAGGTCAGCCCCAGCATTTT
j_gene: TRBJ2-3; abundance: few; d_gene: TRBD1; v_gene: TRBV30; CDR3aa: CAWRGTGYHRDTQYF; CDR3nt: TGTGCCTGGAGAGGGACAGGGTACCACCGAGATACGCAGTATTTT
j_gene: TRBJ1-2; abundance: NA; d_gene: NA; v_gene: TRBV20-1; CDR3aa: CSAESGRTANYGYTF; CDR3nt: TGCAGTGCAGAGTCGGGCAGGACCGCTAACTATGGCTACACATTC
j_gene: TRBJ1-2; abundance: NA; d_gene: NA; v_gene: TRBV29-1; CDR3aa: CSVIPDTISWYGYTF; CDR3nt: TGCAGCGTGATTCCGGACACCATTTCGTGGTATGGCTACACCTTC
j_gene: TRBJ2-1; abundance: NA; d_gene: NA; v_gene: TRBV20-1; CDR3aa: CSVGGGRGQCNEQFF; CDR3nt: TGCAGTGTTGGGGGGGGCAGGGGGCAATGTAATGAGCAGTTCTTC
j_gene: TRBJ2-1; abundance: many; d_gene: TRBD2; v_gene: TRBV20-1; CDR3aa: CSAPLQRGGRNEQFF; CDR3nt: TGCAGTGCTCCTCTTCAGCGGGGGGGCAGGAATGAGCAGTTCTTC
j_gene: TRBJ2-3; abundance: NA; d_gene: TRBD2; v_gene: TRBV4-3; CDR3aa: CARSQVGESGASTDTQYF; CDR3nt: TGCGCCAGGAGCCAAGTGGGGGAAAGCGGGGCTAGCACAGATACGCAGTATTTT
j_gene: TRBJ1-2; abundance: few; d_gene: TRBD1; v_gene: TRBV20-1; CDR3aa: CSARQGAANYGYTF; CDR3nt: TGCAGTGCCCGACAGGGAGCCGCTAACTATGGCTACACCTTC
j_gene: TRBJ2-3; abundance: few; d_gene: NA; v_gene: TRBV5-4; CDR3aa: CASSPGPDTDTQYF; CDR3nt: TGTGCCAGCAGCCCTGGCCCGGACACAGATACGCAGTATTTT
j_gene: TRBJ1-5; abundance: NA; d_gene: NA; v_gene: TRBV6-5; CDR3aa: CASTIDYSNQPQHF; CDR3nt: TGTGCCAGCACGATAGATTATAGCAATCAGCCCCAGCATTTT
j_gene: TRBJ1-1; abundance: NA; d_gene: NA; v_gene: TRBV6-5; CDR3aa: CASSYTGRTEAFF; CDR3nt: TGTGCCAGCAGTTACACCGGGAGGACTGAAGCTTTCTTT
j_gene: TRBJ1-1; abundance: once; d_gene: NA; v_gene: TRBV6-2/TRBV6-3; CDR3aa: CANSYSDSGTQTEAFF; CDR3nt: TGTGCCAACAGTTACTCGGATTCAGGGACACAAACTGAAGCTTTCTTT
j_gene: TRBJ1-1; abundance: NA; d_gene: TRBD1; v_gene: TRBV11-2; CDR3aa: CTSSLLGTGNTEAFF; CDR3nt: TGTACCAGCAGCTTACTCGGGACAGGGAACACTGAAGCTTTCTTT
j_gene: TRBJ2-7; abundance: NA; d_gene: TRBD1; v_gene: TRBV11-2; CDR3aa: CTSSFQGQSSYEQYF; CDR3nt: TGTACCAGTAGCTTTCAGGGACAGAGCTCCTACGAGCAGTACTTC
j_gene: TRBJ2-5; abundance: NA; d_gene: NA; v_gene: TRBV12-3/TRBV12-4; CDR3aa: CASSPALGNEGKTQYF; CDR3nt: TGTGCCAGCAGCCCAGCGTTGGGGAACGAGGGCAAGACCCAGTACTTC
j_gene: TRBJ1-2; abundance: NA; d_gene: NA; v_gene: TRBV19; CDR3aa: CASSVRAIPLYGYTF; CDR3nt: TGTGCCAGTAGTGTCCGGGCTATTCCCCTCTATGGCTACACCTTC
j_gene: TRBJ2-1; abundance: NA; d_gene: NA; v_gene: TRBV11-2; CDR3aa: CASSSAHGEYNEQFF; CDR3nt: TGTGCCAGCAGCTCAGCGCACGGGGAGTACAATGAGCAGTTCTTC
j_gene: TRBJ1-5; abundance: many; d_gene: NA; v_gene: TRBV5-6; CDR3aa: CASSRGGGTSNQPQHF; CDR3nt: TGTGCCAGCAGCCGTGGGGGGGGAACGAGCAATCAGCCCCAGCATTTT
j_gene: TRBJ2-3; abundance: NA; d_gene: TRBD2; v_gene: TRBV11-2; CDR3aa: CASSFLAGSVQRYF; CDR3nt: TGTGCAAGCAGCTTTCTAGCGGGGAGCGTTCAGCGGTATTTT
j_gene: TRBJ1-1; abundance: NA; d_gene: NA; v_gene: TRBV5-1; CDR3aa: CASSLGHATMNTEVFF; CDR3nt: TGCGCCAGCAGCTTGGGACACGCGACTATGAACACTGAAGTTTTCTTT
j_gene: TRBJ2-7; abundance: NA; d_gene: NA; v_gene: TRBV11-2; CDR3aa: CASSSAASRSEQYF; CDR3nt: TGTGCCAGCAGCTCCGCCGCCTCCCGTAGCGAGCAGTACTTC